The 16 T cell receptor beta chains in this list originate from one sample, sequenced in a study of shared clonotypes between healthy human individuals. CD8 cells classed as naive were CD45RO-negative and positively selected for CCR7, excluding terminally differentiated effector memory CD45RA+ cells. Clones were sequenced by immunoSEQ multiplex PCR, and TCRdb holds only the in-frame ones, with some missing. Of over 2 million clones listed, roughly 94% are singletons. The sequencing sample was made of naive CD8+ T cells sorted from blood. These receptors were obtained from a young man in good health.

The chain carries TRBV6-5 and TRBJ2-7; 7 nucleotides match TRBD2. The germline V gene has CDR1 MNHEY and CDR2 SVGAGI. V gave up 8 bases and J gave up 0 bases; unmatched junction bases: 1. The CDR3 is 12 amino acids. The CDR3 bases are TGTGCCAGCGGGGACTACTCCTACGAGCAGTACTTC. Protein sequence: CASGDYSYEQYF.

The chain has TRBV5-6 and TRBJ2-3; D uncertain. V was trimmed by 6 bases and J by 1 base, leaving 18 bases between them. The germline CDR1 and CDR2 sequences are SGHDT and YYEEEE. CDR3 length: 16 residues. CDR3 loop: CASTVAYRVGTDTQYF. The CDR3 bases are TGTGCCAGCACCGTGGCTTATAGGGTTGGCACAGATACGCAGTATTTT.

The chain has TRBV14 and TRBJ2-7, with D possibly matching TRBD2 (6 bases). Trimming took off 5 bases at V and 2 bases at J, with 16 bases between the two ends. The CDR3 runs to 15 residues. Germline V lookup: CDR1 SGHDN, CDR2 FVKESK. Here the CDR3 DNA reads TGTGCCAGCAGCTCTCGGACTAATCTACCCTACGAGCAGTACTTC. Residues: CASSSRTNLPYEQYF.

On this clone itself: A far larger clone lies a single base away; this is likely a read error. This specimen includes other DNA sequences encoding the same CDR3. The gene calls are TRBV4-1 and TRBJ1-2; unclear D gene. Germline V CDR1 and CDR2: MGHRA, YSYEKL. The CDR3 has 14 amino acids. V lost 1 base and J lost 1, with 7 bases in between. CDR3 amino acids: CASSQVLGNYGYTF. CDR3 coding DNA: TGCGCCAGCAGCCAAGTTTTGGGTAACTATGGCTACACCTTC.

This clone was observed once. V is TRBV5-6 and J is TRBJ2-7; 7 positions match TRBD2. The CDR3 extends over 16 amino acids. Unmatched junction bases numbered 7, after V lost 0 bases and J lost 1 base. Germline CDR1 and CDR2: SGHDT and YYEEEE. CDR3: CASSLEGGERSYEQYF. CDR3 bases: TGTGCCAGCAGCTTGGAGGGAGGGGAGAGGTCCTACGAGCAGTACTTC.

The gene calls are TRBV6-5 and TRBJ1-2; 7 positions match TRBD1. J gave up 3 bases and V 4 bases, and 5 bases lay outside the gene matches. Germline V CDR1 and CDR2: MNHEY, SVGAGI. The CDR3 extends over 14 amino acids. The CDR3 here is CASSSSGTDYGYTF. CDR3 nucleotide sequence: TGTGCCAGCAGTTCTTCCGGGACAGACTATGGCTACACCTTC.

The chain employs TRBV4-1 and TRBJ1-4; 7 nucleotides agree with TRBD1. The germline V gene encodes CDR1 MGHRA and CDR2 YSYEKL. CDR3 length: 14 residues. V was pared by 0 bases and J by 10 bases, with 5 bases of the junction left unmatched. This CDR3 is CASSQEWDRGKLFF. CDR3 DNA sequence: TGCGCCAGCAGCCAAGAATGGGACAGAGGAAAACTGTTTTTT.

With regard to this clone: The sample contains more than one DNA sequence encoding this CDR3. The chain combines TRBV4-1 with TRBJ1-3; no clear D gene. Per the germline V gene, CDR1 is MGHRA and CDR2 is YSYEKL. The CDR3 has 15 amino acids. V lost 0 bases, J lost 1 base, and 7 bases lay in between. This chain's CDR3 is CASSQDRVSGNTIYF. The CDR3 DNA reads TGCGCCAGCAGCCAAGATCGGGTTTCTGGAAACACCATATATTTT.

About this clone itself: The same CDR3 is also encoded by other DNA sequences in this sample. The chain couples TRBV7-6 to TRBJ2-2, with D unclear. This CDR3 region has 12 residues. The germline gives CDR1 SGHVS, CDR2 FNYEAQ. With 4 bases removed from V and 0 bases from J, the gap between germline ends came to 0 bases. CDR3 nucleotide sequence: TGTGCCAGCAGCTCGAACACCGGGGAGCTGTTTTTT. Its protein product is CASSSNTGELFF.

The CDR3: CASSWGDPTDTQYF. CDR3 in DNA: TGTGCCAGCAGCTGGGGGGATCCGACAGATACGCAGTATTTT. V and J are TRBV5-6 and TRBJ2-3; a weak D match, TRBD2 (6 bases). Germline CDR1 reads SGHDT; CDR2 reads YYEEEE. The CDR3 loop spans 14 amino acids. The V end lost 3 bases, the J end lost 3 bases, and 11 bases lay between the germline ends.

The chain couples TRBV13 to TRBJ2-7; 7 bases match TRBD2. Germline loops: CDR1 PRHDT, CDR2 FYEKMQ (reference sequence). This CDR3 has 16 amino acids. J lost 1 base, V lost 2 bases, and 8 bases had no gene match. In DNA, the CDR3 is TGTGCCAGCAGCTTATCGCGGGAGACCCTATCCTACGAGCAGTACTTC. It specifies CASSLSRETLSYEQYF.

The chain uses TRBV30 and TRBJ2-7, with 9 bases that match TRBD1. In germline, CDR1 is GTSNPN, CDR2 SVGIG (reference sequence). V gave up 2 bases and J gave up 4 bases; unmatched junction bases: 6. The CDR3 length is 14 residues. CDR3 sequence (DNA): TGTGCCTGGAGTCCCCCGGGACAGGGTTACGAGCAGTACTTC. It encodes CAWSPPGQGYEQYF.

This chain uses TRBV2 with TRBJ1-6, with D unresolved. CDR1 is SNHLY, CDR2 FYNNEI, per germline. V gave up 1 base and J gave up 3 bases, with 22 bases separating them. The CDR3 covers 20 residues. The CDR3 sequence is CASSEGLGWWQTYYNSPLHF. The CDR3 DNA is TGTGCCAGCAGTGAAGGGCTAGGGTGGTGGCAGACCTACTATAATTCACCCCTCCACTTT.

This chain uses TRBV5-1 with TRBJ2-7; D ambiguous. CDR3 length: 14 amino acids. The V end was cut by 3 bases, the J end by 0 bases, with 10 bases between. CDR1 and CDR2 from the germline V gene are SGHRS and YFSETQ. DNA for the CDR3: TGCGCCAGCAGCTGGGCCGACAACTCCTACGAGCAGTACTTC. It codes for CASSWADNSYEQYF.

Here the CDR3 reads CASSWRQGNQETQYF. The CDR3 DNA sequence: TGTGCCAGCAGTTGGCGACAGGGGAACCAAGAGACCCAGTACTTC. The chain links TRBV28 to TRBJ2-5; 8 bases line up with TRBD1. CDR1 MDHEN and CDR2 SYDVKM come from the germline V gene. The CDR3 sequence is 15 residues long. With V trimmed by 4 bases and J by 0 bases, 4 bases remained unmatched. Supplemented by reference TRBV28 and TRBJ2-5, the full variable domain reads DVKVTQSSRYLVKRTGEKVFLECVQDMDHENMFWYRQDPGLGLRLIYFSYDVKMKEKGDIPEGYSVSREKKERFSLILESASTNQTSMYLCASSWRQGNQETQYFGPGTRLLVL.

This clone occurred once. The chain couples TRBV5-6 to TRBJ2-5; possible D gene TRBD2, 6 bases. Per the germline V gene, CDR1 is SGHDT and CDR2 is YYEEEE. The CDR3 is 14 amino acids. V was trimmed by 2 bases and J by 3 bases, leaving 11 bases between them. The CDR3 is CASSFISSEETQYF. CDR3 sequence (DNA): TGTGCCAGCAGCTTTATATCTAGCGAAGAGACCCAGTACTTC.